This T cell receptor beta chain was sequenced for a study of shared clonotypes between healthy human individuals (TCRdb year 2020). Concerning the study at large: A few men and two women, aged 18 to 49 years, made up the cohort. The study deeply sequenced blood TCR repertoires of five healthy adults to estimate repertoire size and the extent of clonotype sharing between individuals. Leukapheresis yielded between about 0.94 and 9.5 billion PBMCs per donor. To increase sequencing depth and limit assay-specific biases, TCR repertoire library preparation and sequencing were carried out by different laboratories using diverse techniques.

Healthy HIV-negative adults with no recently reported acute infections or vaccinations were included as donors. All donors were Caucasian adults living in Nashville, Tennessee, USA. For unsorted samples, some 100 million PBMCs were counted, and genomic DNA was extracted using the QIAamp DNA Blood Mini kit. After blood collection by leukapheresis, PBMCs were isolated using Ficoll-Histopaque density gradient centrifugation and then cryopreserved in the vapor phase of liquid nitrogen. The paper's findings and limits, for the study overall: Sampling was limited to blood, and TCR repertoires in tissue likely differ from TCR repertoires in blood. Pairwise subsampling led to the expectation that sequencing depth would affect the degree of clonotype sharing among donors. Because the study included only a small number of donors, the genetic and exposure-history diversity represented was limited.

Points on this clone: Its binding antigen is unknown. No qualities accompany the bases; no much larger clone lies one base away.

Using the deep immunoSEQ assay, multiplex PCR amplified TCR CDR3 regions from genomic DNA. Extracted genomic DNA from each cell subset was spread evenly across all wells of several immunoSEQ 96-well plates, with each plate serving as a replicate. Each replicate PCR for unsorted PBMC received 300 to 350 ng genomic DNA, equal to tens of thousands of T cell genomes. Ten immunoSEQ deep assay plates were used to sequence the unsorted PBMC genomic DNA. Purified libraries were quantified with a Qubit 3.0 fluorometer, sized on a Bioanalyzer 2100, and re-quantified with the KAPA Library Quantification kit. Every immunoSEQ 96-well plate was sequenced on a dedicated single-read 150-cycle Illumina NextSeq 550 flow cell. In the authors' own workflow: Because the immunoSEQ output held only junctional sequences and lacked quality scores, the filtering could not match the filtering applied to full-length reads. Sequences were annotated with PyIR, a Python wrapper for IgBLAST v1.9, using IMGT germline references to assign V/J genes and CDR3. Reads were filtered out if the reads had weak V/J assignments (E-value above 1e-6), no CDR3, stop codons, out-of-frame junctions, or ambiguous translated residues. V3J clonotypes were defined as sequences sharing an identical inferred V gene, J gene, and CDR3 amino acid sequence. Percentage overlap between repertoires was computed as shared unique clonotypes divided by the size of the smaller repertoire. Richness of each repertoire was evaluated using RTK rarefaction, the Chao1 estimator, and Recon v2.1 estimates of unobserved clonotypes. Held by TCRdb, this immuneACCESS table contains in-frame sequences only and omits some clones. Under half of the omission traces to an unresolved V gene where checked; the cause of the rest is unknown. D and trimming were read from the DNA, whereas the V and J calls and clone size are those reported in that table. A total of about 510,000 clones appear in this sample, about 80% of them only once. 9.5% to 15% of the sample rests with the top ten.

The TCR sequence derives from a woman in her thirties or forties in good health. Some clones in this sample may be carry-over from other donors' samples. Material: PBMCs.

The CDR3 region reads CASQGSGSRNEQFF. At the DNA level, the sequence is TGTGCCAGCCAGGGTAGCGGGAGTAGGAATGAGCAGTTCTTC. This chain is built from TRBV5-4 and TRBJ2-1, with 9 bases matching TRBD2. From the germline V gene (reference sequence), CDR1 is SGHNT and CDR2 is YYREEE. The CDR3 measures 14 amino acids from cysteine to phenylalanine. The entry retains the CDR3 DNA only, 42 bases that are in frame from base 1. The junction shows trimming of 7 bases on V and 7 bases on J, and the gene matches do not reach 9 bases of it.